Below, 32 T cell receptor beta chains from the same sample are listed, as sequenced in a study of control samples from healthy donors and cancer patients. TCRdb keeps only in-frame clones here, not all; method: immunoSEQ multiplex PCR. This sample yields 150,000 to 200,000 clones, of which around nine tenths are seen a single time; 1.5% to 2% belongs to the top ten. Material: blood. Receptors originate from a man aged 18 to 35 in good health.

This rearrangement joins TRBV7-2 to TRBJ1-4, with 8 bases fitting TRBD1. Trimming cost V 5 bases and J 8 bases; bases outside gene matches: 7. This CDR3 contains 14 residues. Germline loops: CDR1 SGHTA, CDR2 FQGNSA. DNA for the CDR3: TGTGCCAGCAGCCTAGAACAGGGGGAGGAAAAACTGTTTTTT. This gives the protein CASSLEQGEEKLFF.

The rearrangement uses TRBV5-6 and TRBJ1-2; TRBD1 aligns across 10 bases. This CDR3 spans 15 amino acids. Germline V lookup: CDR1 SGHDT, CDR2 YYEEEE. With V trimmed by 4 bases and J by 8 bases, 11 bases remained unmatched. CDR3 coding DNA: TGTGCCAGCAGCCCACGGGACAGGGGCCGCCAGGGCTACACCTTC. Its protein product is CASSPRDRGRQGYTF.

V and J are TRBV5-6 and TRBJ2-1; 11 positions match TRBD2. This CDR3 spans 16 amino acids. J was trimmed by 4 bases and V by 4 bases; bases with no gene match: 7. Looked up from germline, CDR1 is SGHDT and CDR2 is YYEEEE. CDR3 nucleotide sequence: TGTGCCAGCAGCCTAGCTAGCGGGGGGCTTTACAATGAGCAGTTCTTC. Translating gives CASSLASGGLYNEQFF.

The chain carries TRBV19 and TRBJ2-7; a weak D match, TRBD1 (5 bases). V was cut by 1 base and J by 0 bases, with 19 bases left in between. The V gene's germline CDR1 is LNHDA and CDR2 SQIVND (reference sequence). The CDR3 spans 18 residues. CDR3 DNA sequence: TGTGCCAGTAGTATAGTCATCCTCCGGACACAGAGCTCCTACGAGCAGTACTTC. It codes for CASSIVILRTQSSYEQYF.

This clone was picked up one time. The rearrangement uses TRBV27 and TRBJ2-7; tentative D call: TRBD2 (5 bases). This CDR3 contains 13 residues. Germline values: CDR1 MNHEY, CDR2 SMNVEV (reference sequence). V was trimmed by 10 bases and J by 5 bases, leaving 18 bases between them. Written as DNA, the CDR3 is TGTGCCACCTCGCGATCGGGGAACGACGAGCAGTACTTC. Its translation: CATSRSGNDEQYF.

This chain joins TRBV7-9 and TRBJ1-2; D unclear. The CDR3 is made up of 13 amino acids. V lost 5 bases, J lost 8 bases, and 15 bases lay in between. The germline V gene encodes CDR1 SEHNR and CDR2 FQNEAQ (reference sequence). The CDR3 DNA reads as TGTGCCAGCAGCGCGGAGACTTATGTGGGCTACACCTTC. Residues: CASSAETYVGYTF.

The rearrangement uses TRBV6-5 and TRBJ1-2; no clear D gene. Trimming left V 9 bases short and J 0 bases short, with 17 bases between. CDR3 size: 15 residues. In germline, CDR1 is MNHEY, CDR2 SVGAGI. CDR3 amino acids: CASSRTGKANYGYTF. CDR3 DNA sequence: TGTGCCAGTTCCCGAACGGGGAAAGCTAACTATGGCTACACCTTC.

This chain connects TRBV2 to TRBJ2-3, with TRBD2 matching over 8 bases. This CDR3 has 15 amino acids. The germline V gene encodes CDR1 SNHLY and CDR2 FYNNEI. V gave up 6 bases and J gave up 3 bases; unmatched junction bases: 8. CDR3: CASRPRGGGTDTQYF. The CDR3 nucleotides read TGTGCCAGCAGACCACGGGGGGGCGGGACAGATACGCAGTATTTT.

The rearrangement uses TRBV5-1 and TRBJ1-2; weak D call: TRBD1 (6 bases). Trimming left V 0 bases short and J 0 bases short, with 12 bases between. From germline, CDR1 is SGHRS and CDR2 YFSETQ. The CDR3 sequence is 16 residues long. DNA of the CDR3: TGCGCCAGCAGCTTGGAACAGGGAACCCCTAACTATGGCTACACCTTC. Translation: CASSLEQGTPNYGYTF.

The CDR3 region is CASSLKGGETQYF. CDR3 nucleotide sequence: TGTGCCAGCAGCTTGAAAGGGGGAGAGACCCAGTACTTC. V gene TRBV5-4 combines with J gene TRBJ2-5; weak D call: TRBD1 (6 bases). V was trimmed by 1 base and J by 4 bases, leaving 8 bases between them. Germline V CDR1 and CDR2: SGHNT, YYREEE (reference sequence). There are 13 residues in the CDR3.

The V call is TRBV9, the J call TRBJ2-5; D gene ambiguous. The germline CDR1 and CDR2 sequences are SGDLS and YYNGEE. There are 14 residues in the CDR3. The V and J ends lost 0 bases and 3 bases respectively, with 9 bases between them. CDR3 region: CASSVAVEEETQYF. The DNA for the CDR3 is TGTGCCAGCAGCGTAGCCGTTGAGGAAGAGACCCAGTACTTC.

The chain combines TRBV7-8 with TRBJ1-4; 8 nucleotides line up with TRBD1. Germline V gene sequence: CDR1 SGHVS, CDR2 FQNEAQ. The length of the CDR3 is 14 residues. V was clipped by 4 bases and J by 8 bases; unmatched bases: 6. CDR3 DNA: TGTGCCAGCAGCTCTCAGGGGGCGAAGGAAAAACTGTTTTTT. Residues: CASSSQGAKEKLFF.

The chain combines TRBV19 with TRBJ1-2, with a tentative D call TRBD1 (5 bases). The germline V and J ends were trimmed by 2 bases and 8 bases, with 15 bases remaining between them. This CDR3 has 14 residues. CDR1 and CDR2 from the germline V gene are LNHDA and SQIVND (reference sequence). In DNA, the CDR3 is TGTGCCAGTAGTATACGAGGGACGGAGTGGGGCTACACCTTC. It is translated as CASSIRGTEWGYTF.

The chain joins TRBV19 to TRBJ2-7; D is unclear. The germline gives CDR1 LNHDA, CDR2 SQIVND (reference sequence). The CDR3 has 14 residues. With 0 bases removed from V and 0 bases from J, the gap between germline ends came to 6 bases. CDR3 coding DNA: TGTGCCAGTAGTATAGAAGCCTCCTCCTACGAGCAGTACTTC. This sequence encodes CASSIEASSYEQYF.

V and J are TRBV5-1 and TRBJ2-7; D perhaps matches TRBD1 (5 bases). Germline CDR1 reads SGHRS; CDR2 reads YFSETQ. The CDR3 is made up of 14 amino acids. V gave up 2 bases and J gave up 0 bases, with 9 bases separating them. CDR3 region: CASSLPGSSYEQYF. CDR3 sequence (DNA): TGCGCCAGCAGCTTACCAGGGTCCTCCTACGAGCAGTACTTC.

The rearrangement joins TRBV6-2 or TRBV6-3 to TRBJ2-2; 9 bases agree with TRBD2. Germline values: CDR1 MNHEY, CDR2 SVGEGT. Trimming removed 4 bases from V and 2 bases from J; junction bases left unmatched: 8. This CDR3 contains 17 residues. The CDR3 region is CASSSLSSGENTGELFF. CDR3 DNA: TGTGCCAGCAGTTCCTTATCTAGCGGGGAAAACACCGGGGAGCTGTTTTTT.

The chain carries TRBV4-1 and TRBJ1-1; 8 nucleotides align to TRBD1. With 3 bases clipped from V and 4 bases from J, the junction kept 4 bases outside the gene matches. CDR3 length equals 14 residues. CDR1 MGHRA and CDR2 YSYEKL come from the germline V gene. The CDR3 here is CASSHTGGGTEAFF. The CDR3 DNA sequence: TGCGCCAGCAGCCACACAGGGGGTGGCACTGAAGCTTTCTTT.

The V gene is TRBV5-1, the J gene TRBJ1-6; D gene unclear. Deletions cut 5 bases from V and 8 bases from J, with 20 bases between. CDR3 length equals 16 residues. Germline CDR1 SGHRS, CDR2 YFSETQ. The CDR3 region is CASSIFTGNSDSPLHF. CDR3 coding DNA: TGCGCCAGCAGTATATTCACGGGGAATTCGGATTCACCCCTCCACTTT.

This chain connects TRBV28 to TRBJ1-3, with 7 bases aligning to TRBD1. This CDR3 has 14 amino acids. V was pared by 6 bases and J by 3 bases, with 5 bases of the junction left unmatched. In germline, CDR1 is MDHEN, CDR2 SYDVKM. The CDR3 reads CASRQTGLGNTIYF. The CDR3 DNA follows: TGTGCCAGCAGACAGACAGGGCTTGGAAACACCATATATTTT.

CDR3 in amino acids: CASSQDSRQGMQPQHF. The CDR3 DNA sequence: TGCGCCAGCAGCCAAGACAGCCGACAGGGGATGCAGCCCCAGCATTTT. The J gene is TRBJ1-5, the V gene TRBV4-3; 8 nucleotides agree with TRBD1. The CDR3 is made up of 16 amino acids. The germline V gene has CDR1 LGHNA and CDR2 YSLEER. The trim removed 0 bases at V and 7 bases at J, leaving 8 bases unmatched.

The chain recombines TRBV6-2 or TRBV6-3 with TRBJ2-1, with D possibly matching TRBD1 (5 bases). CDR1 and CDR2 from the germline V gene are MNHEY and SVGEGT. Trimming pared 9 bases from V and 9 bases from J, leaving 15 bases between. The length of the CDR3 is 12 residues. CDR3 sequence: CASSLRVTEQFF. The CDR3 nucleotides are TGTGCCAGTAGCCTCAGGGTAACTGAGCAGTTCTTC.

About this clone itself: The junction departs from the called germline gene at one end, perhaps through a read error. The J gene is TRBJ2-1, the V gene TRBV24-1, with D perhaps matching TRBD2 (7 bases). The length of the CDR3 is 17 residues. Germline V gene lookup returns CDR1 KGHDR and CDR2 SFDVKD. CDR3 sequence: CATSEPRGGARGNEQFF. CDR3 sequence (DNA): TGCGCCACCAGTGAACCTAGGGGGGGCGCGCGGGGGAATGAGCAGTTCTTC.

The rearrangement joins TRBV6-6 to TRBJ1-5, with D uncertain. V was shortened by 6 bases and J by 3 bases, with 15 bases between the two germline ends. The germline V gene has CDR1 MNHNY and CDR2 SVGAGI (reference sequence). This CDR3 has 15 amino acids. CDR3 sequence: CASSSEGLSNQPQHF. CDR3 sequence (DNA): TGTGCCAGCAGCTCGGAGGGTCTGTCCAATCAGCCCCAGCATTTT.

The rearrangement links TRBV9 to TRBJ2-2; TRBD2 might be the D (5 bases). This CDR3 is 17 amino acids long. Trimming pared 1 base from V and 5 bases from J, leaving 18 bases between. CDR1 and CDR2 from the germline V gene are SGDLS and YYNGEE. CDR3 in amino acids: CASSVPSLGVGTGELFF. CDR3 coding DNA: TGTGCCAGCAGCGTACCGAGTCTCGGGGTTGGGACCGGGGAGCTGTTTTTT.

The chain employs TRBV6-5 and TRBJ1-1; 9 bases align to TRBD1. The CDR3 consists of 15 residues. The junction had 3 bases not matched to a gene; V was cut back by 0 bases and J by 4 bases. Germline CDR1 is MNHEY and CDR2 is SVGAGI. CDR3 protein: CASSYSTGGGTEAFF. DNA for the CDR3: TGTGCCAGCAGTTACTCGACAGGGGGGGGCACTGAAGCTTTCTTT.

The chain combines TRBV7-3 with TRBJ2-1, with 9 bases fitting TRBD2. CDR3 size: 15 residues. V shed 2 bases, J shed 8 bases, and the junction held 7 bases outside the gene matches. Germline V gene sequence: CDR1 SGHTA, CDR2 FQGTGA. The CDR3 protein is CASSLDASGEYEQFF. The CDR3 region has the DNA TGTGCCAGCAGCTTAGATGCTAGCGGGGAGTATGAGCAGTTCTTC.

The chain couples TRBV29-1 to TRBJ2-3; 8 nucleotides line up with TRBD2. The CDR3 runs 15 residues. The germline V gene encodes CDR1 SQVTM and CDR2 ANQGSEA. Germline trimming cut 5 bases from V and 3 bases from J; bases unmatched to any gene: 10. The CDR3 here is CSVWGGGGQTDTQYF. CDR3 DNA: TGCAGCGTTTGGGGCGGCGGGGGGCAGACAGATACGCAGTATTTT.

The sample holds one count of this clone. The rearrangement links TRBV18 to TRBJ1-2; no clear D gene. CDR3 length: 14 amino acids. CDR1 and CDR2 from the germline V gene are KGHSH and LQKENI. The V and J ends lost 0 bases and 4 bases respectively, with 9 bases between them. The CDR3 spells CASSPPSRGYGYTF. DNA for the CDR3: TGTGCCAGCTCACCACCGTCGCGGGGCTATGGCTACACCTTC.

Note on this clone: At one end, the junction sequence differs from germline, possibly due to a read error. The chain combines TRBV15 with TRBJ1-1, with 8 positions matching TRBD1. Germline loops: CDR1 LNHNV, CDR2 YYDKDF (reference sequence). This CDR3 region has 14 residues. The CDR3 nucleotides are TGTGCCACCAGCAGAGAGACGACAGGGGCTGAGGCTTTCTTT. Protein: CATSRETTGAEAFF.

The CDR3, as DNA: TGTGCCAGCAGTTTATTCCGGGACCTATCACCCCTCCACTTT. Amino acids: CASSLFRDLSPLHF. The chain recombines TRBV6-2 or TRBV6-3 with TRBJ1-6, with D tentatively TRBD1 (5 bases). V gave up 4 bases and J gave up 10 bases, with 14 bases separating them. The germline V gene encodes CDR1 MNHEY and CDR2 SVGEGT. The CDR3 has 14 residues.

As regards this clone: At one of its ends the junction is not consistent with the germline gene, which may arise from a read error. The chain uses TRBV7-7 and TRBJ2-5, with 7 bases that match TRBD2. The germline V gene encodes CDR1 SSHAT and CDR2 FNYEAQ (reference sequence). The CDR3 has 16 residues. In DNA form, the CDR3 reads TGTGCTAGCAGCTCACAACCCGGCGGGGGTCAAGAGACCCAGTACTTC. Residues: CASSSQPGGGQETQYF.

The chain employs TRBV7-2 and TRBJ1-1; D ambiguous. This CDR3 is built from 13 residues. V was pared by 1 base and J by 5 bases, with 8 bases between. Germline V gene sequence: CDR1 SGHTA, CDR2 FQGNSA. CDR3 in amino acids: CASSLVSLTEAFF. As DNA, the CDR3 is TGTGCCAGCAGCTTAGTATCGCTGACTGAAGCTTTCTTT.